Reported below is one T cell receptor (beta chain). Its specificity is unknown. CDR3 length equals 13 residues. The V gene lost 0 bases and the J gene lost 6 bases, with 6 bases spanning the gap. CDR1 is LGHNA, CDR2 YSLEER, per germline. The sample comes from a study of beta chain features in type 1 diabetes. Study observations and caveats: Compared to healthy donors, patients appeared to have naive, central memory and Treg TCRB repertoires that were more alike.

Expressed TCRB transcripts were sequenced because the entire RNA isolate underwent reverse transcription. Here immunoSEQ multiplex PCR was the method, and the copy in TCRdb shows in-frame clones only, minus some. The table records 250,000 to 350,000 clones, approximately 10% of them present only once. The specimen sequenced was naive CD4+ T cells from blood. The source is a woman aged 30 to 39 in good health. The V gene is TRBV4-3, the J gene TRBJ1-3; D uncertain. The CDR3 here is CASSQDGSNTIYF. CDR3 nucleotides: TGCGCCAGCAGCCAAGATGGCTCAAACACCATATATTTT.